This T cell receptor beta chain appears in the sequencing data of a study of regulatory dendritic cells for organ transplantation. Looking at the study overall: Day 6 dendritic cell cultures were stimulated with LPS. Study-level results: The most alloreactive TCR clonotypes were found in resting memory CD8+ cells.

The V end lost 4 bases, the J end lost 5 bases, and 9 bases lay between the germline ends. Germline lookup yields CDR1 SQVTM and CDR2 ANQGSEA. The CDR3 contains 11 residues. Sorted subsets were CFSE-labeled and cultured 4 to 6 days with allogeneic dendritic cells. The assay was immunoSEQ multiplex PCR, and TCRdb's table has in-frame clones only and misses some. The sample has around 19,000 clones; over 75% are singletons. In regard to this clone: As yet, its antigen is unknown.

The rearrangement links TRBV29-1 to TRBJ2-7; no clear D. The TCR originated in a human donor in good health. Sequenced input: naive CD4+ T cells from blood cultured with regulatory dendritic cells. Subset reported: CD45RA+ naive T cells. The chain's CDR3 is CSVGRLDEQYF. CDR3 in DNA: TGCAGCGTTGGAAGGCTCGACGAGCAGTACTTC.